This TCR beta chain derives from a study of identical twins (dated by TCRdb to 2016 to 2017). The study in broad terms: TCR alpha and beta repertoires from monozygotic twins, unrelated adults of various ages and cord blood were deep-sequenced to test whether fetal clonotypes persist. To rule out contamination, the twin experiments were replicated at different times with different library preparation protocols.

Receptor libraries were prepared by 5' RACE. The run used an Illumina HiSeq 2000. A universal primer binding site was introduced by template switching, and a unique molecular identifier was present in the final cDNA, enabling accurate counting of TCR cDNA molecules. Specific primers in the conserved constant-segment region were used to synthesize first-strand cDNA for the TCR alpha and beta chains. Each cDNA library was double barcoded, with a SMART-Mk sample barcode plus Illumina barcodes, to control for contamination. TruSeq adapter sequences along with Illumina sample barcodes were introduced in two successive PCR steps. The TCR alpha and beta cDNA libraries were sequenced on the Illumina HiSeq platform using custom primers. The paper's processing steps were these. MiGEC was used to process raw reads and extract unique molecular identifiers, and MiXCR was used to find CDR3 positions. Recombination models were inferred per individual with the repgenHMM and IGoR tools using an EM algorithm. The analysis of shared clonotypes was done with the tcR package in R, with sharing normalized by the product of cloneset sizes. To study raw recombination without the effects of thymic and clonal selection, out-of-frame nonproductive sequences were analyzed. TCRdb applied fastp at Q25 and MiXCR to the public reads, then kept only in-frame beta chains. CDR3 protein sequences are deduplicated, and each keeps its most common genes and DNA. TCRdb's processing, not the authors' own work, is the source of the V and J calls. The sample contains 1.5 million to 2 million distinct CDR3 sequences, roughly 35% of them found a single time. The ten largest clones take up over 0.25% of the sample.

A remark on this clonotype: No cognate antigen has been identified for it. Base qualities were left out, and no much larger clone turns up one base away.

The paper's findings and limits, for the study overall: In beta out-of-frame sequences, excess twin sharing was weaker, because having fewer shared sequences lowered the signal-to-noise ratio. Out-of-frame TCR alpha sharing in monozygotic twins was systematically underestimated by recombination models, whereas sharing between unrelated individuals was in agreement with the recombination models. Abundant cord blood beta clonotypes carried fewer insertions; young adult naive repertoires showed a weaker similar trend, while memory repertoires showed none. Because the same donors could not be followed over many years, the conclusions relied on cross-sectional statistical analysis. Compared with coincidental sharing between unrelated individuals, an excess of low generation-probability sequences was observed among out-of-frame TCR alpha sequences shared between twins. Zero-insertion analyses could be partly confounded by invariant T cells such as MAIT and iNKT, although diverse VJ usage argued against such confounding for most clonotypes.

Only healthy Caucasian donors were included. The CDR3 numbers 17 residues from cysteine through phenylalanine. The retained sequence is limited to the CDR3, 51 bases, with the frame set at the first base. The germline V gene provides CDR1 MDHEN and CDR2 SYDVKM. V is cut back by 2 bases and J by 7 bases, with 10 bases in the junction unmatched. Sequenced sample: cord blood. Recombination linked TRBV28 to TRBJ2-1; 11 middle bases align to TRBD2. The clonotype was recovered from a newborn girl in good health. The nucleotide sequence is given as TGTGCCAGCAGTTTAAGGCTAGCGGGAGGCCAACGGAATGAGCAGTTCTTC. It translates as CASSLRLAGGQRNEQFF.